Sequencing of this T cell receptor beta chain was carried out in a study of OX40 agonist ivuxolimab in advanced cancers. At the level of the study: Partial responses were achieved by three patients, one with hepatocellular carcinoma and two with cutaneous melanoma.

TCRdb's table, derived via immunoSEQ multiplex PCR, lists solely in-frame clones and lacks some. Altogether about 69,000 clones are present, 85% to 90% being singletons, with the ten largest covering about 10%. No patient had autoimmune disease or received systemic immunosuppression. Remarks on this clone: Its antigen is currently unknown.

General study findings and limits: The study observed clonal expansion of CD4+ and CD8+ blood T cells by week 6 at 0.1 to 3.0 mg/kg. Low levels of normalized T-cell clonal expansion also appeared in some nonresponders.

Per the germline V gene, CDR1 is SGHTA and CDR2 is FQGTGA. V lost 5 bases to trimming and J lost 0 bases, with 11 bases between them. The length of the CDR3 is 15 residues. This receptor was identified in an adult with an advanced solid tumor such as melanoma, head and neck, liver or kidney cancer. The chain has TRBV7-3 and TRBJ1-3; no clear D gene. The specimen was CD4+ or CD8+ T cells sorted from blood, collected in a trial of the OX40 agonist ivuxolimab. The CDR3 region has the DNA TGTGCCAGCAGCCGACAACAGAGCTCTGGAAACACCATATATTTT. Its translation is CASSRQQSSGNTIYF. The full variable domain, completed using reference TRBV7-3 and TRBJ1-3, is GAGVSQTPSNKVTEKGKYVELRCDPISGHTALYWYRQSLGQGPEFLIYFQGTGAADDSGLPNDRFFAVRPEGSVSTLKIQRTERGDSAVYLCASSRQQSSGNTIYFGEGSWLTVV.